This T cell receptor (beta chain) was documented in a study of shared clonotypes between healthy human individuals. In the study overall: Sampling drew on donors who were a couple of women and a few men aged 18 to 49. Study-wide findings and caveats: Some clonotypes were shared by all four sorted-subset donors, while others were not shared. The non-shared ones had lower generation probabilities than the shared ones.

CD4+ cells were split into CD45RA+ naive and CD45RA-negative memory subsets. V lost 5 bases to trimming and J lost 4 bases, with 13 bases between them. CDR1 and CDR2 (germline): MNHNS, SASEGT. CDR3 size: 14 residues. Of note for this clone: What it binds is unknown.

The deep-level immunoSEQ assay was used. Profiling relied on immunoSEQ multiplex PCR, and the TCRdb table lists in-frame clones only, not all of them. The sample contains 170,000 or so clones, around 63% of which appear only once. The TCR originated in a man aged 25-40 years in good health. The sample taken for sequencing was memory CD4+ T cells sorted from blood. The subset is: CD45RA-negative fraction. The J gene is TRBJ2-3, the V gene TRBV6-1; tentatively, D is TRBD1 (6 bases). The DNA of the CDR3 is TGTGCCAGCAGTTATGACAGGCCCGCAGATACGCAGTATTTT. Amino acids: CASSYDRPADTQYF.